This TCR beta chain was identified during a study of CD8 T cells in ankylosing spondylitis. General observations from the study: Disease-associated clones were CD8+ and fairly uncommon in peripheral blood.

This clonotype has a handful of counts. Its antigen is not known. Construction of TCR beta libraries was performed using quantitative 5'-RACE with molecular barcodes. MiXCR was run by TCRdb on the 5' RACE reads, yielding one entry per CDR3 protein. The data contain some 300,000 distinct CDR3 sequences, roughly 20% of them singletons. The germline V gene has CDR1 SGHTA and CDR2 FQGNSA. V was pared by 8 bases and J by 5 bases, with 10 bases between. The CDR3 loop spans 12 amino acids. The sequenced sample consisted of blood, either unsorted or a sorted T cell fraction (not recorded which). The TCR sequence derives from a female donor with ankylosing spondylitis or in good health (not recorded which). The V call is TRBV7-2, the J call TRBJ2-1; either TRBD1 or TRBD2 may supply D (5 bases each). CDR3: CASYEGHNEQFF. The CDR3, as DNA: TGTGCCAGCTACGAGGGGCACAATGAGCAGTTCTTC.